These 24 T cell receptor beta chains came from one sample sequenced in a study of TIL therapy for anti-PD-1-resistant metastatic lung cancer. The time point here: pre-treatment sample, taken before nivolumab and TIL therapy. Sequencing used immunoSEQ v3. Assay: immunoSEQ multiplex PCR; the TCRdb copy retains only in-frame clones and omits some. The profile shows some 60,000 clones, 55% to 70% of them singletons. The material sequenced was blood, taken at baseline. These receptors were collected from a person aged 25 to 85 with non-small cell lung cancer.

This sequence joins TRBV9 and TRBJ1-2, with 7 bases fitting TRBD1. This CDR3 is built from 16 residues. Germline V lookup: CDR1 SGDLS, CDR2 YYNGEE. The V and J ends lost 4 bases and 0 bases, in that order; junction bases with no gene match: 9. DNA of the CDR3: TGTGCCAGCAGCTACCAAGGGACAGTCTCTAACTATGGCTACACCTTC. This encodes CASSYQGTVSNYGYTF.

This clone has just a few counts. The chain carries TRBV7-9 and TRBJ2-1; maybe TRBD2 (6 bases). The germline gives CDR1 SEHNR, CDR2 FQNEAQ (reference sequence). The ends were cut back, 4 bases at V and 0 bases at J, with 13 bases in the middle. This CDR3 has 16 residues. CDR3 in DNA: TGTGCCAGCAGCTCCCTTATCGGGAGCTCCTACAATGAGCAGTTCTTC. Protein product: CASSSLIGSSYNEQFF.

This chain links TRBV5-4 with TRBJ2-6, with 7 bases aligning to TRBD1. Germline V gene sequence: CDR1 SGHNT, CDR2 YYREEE (reference sequence). Trimming removed 4 bases from V and 4 bases from J; junction bases left unmatched: 5. The CDR3 totals 15 residues. The CDR3 here is CASSVRGQGANVLTF. For the CDR3, the DNA is TGTGCCAGCAGCGTGAGGGGGCAGGGGGCCAACGTCCTGACTTTC.

The genes are TRBV6-1 and TRBJ1-1; D might be TRBD1 (5 bases). The length of the CDR3 is 15 residues. Trimming took off 2 bases at V and 6 bases at J, with 16 bases between the two ends. Germline assignment: CDR1 MNHNS and CDR2 SASEGT. DNA for the CDR3: TGTGCCAGCAGTGAAATTTATCCGGGGACCGCTGAAGCTTTCTTT. Its protein product is CASSEIYPGTAEAFF.

This chain connects TRBV13 to TRBJ2-2, with 9 bases aligning to TRBD1. The CDR3 has 15 residues. V was pared by 5 bases and J by 7 bases, with 8 bases of the junction left unmatched. CDR1 is PRHDT, CDR2 FYEKMQ, per germline (reference sequence). The CDR3 reads CASSRTGGQGGELFF. The CDR3, as DNA: TGTGCCAGCAGCAGAACAGGGGGCCAGGGCGGGGAGCTGTTTTTT.

The CDR3 loop reads CASNHDLQGTEAFF. The CDR3 bases are TGTGCCAGCAACCACGATCTACAGGGGACTGAAGCTTTCTTT. The chain employs TRBV6-6 and TRBJ1-1; 7 positions match TRBD1. The CDR3 is 14 amino acids. Germline loops: CDR1 MNHNY, CDR2 SVGAGI (reference sequence). V trimming: 7 bases; J trimming: 5 bases; junction bases outside the gene matches: 10.

The V and J genes are TRBV6-1 and TRBJ1-1; perhaps TRBD1 as D (5 bases). Germline values: CDR1 MNHNS, CDR2 SASEGT. The CDR3 is made up of 14 amino acids. Deletions cut 7 bases from V and 4 bases from J, with 16 bases between. The CDR3 coding sequence is TGTGCCAGCACCACTGGGGGGGGAAGCACTGAAGCTTTCTTT. This encodes CASTTGGGSTEAFF.

In its sample, this clone was seen once. This chain uses TRBV25-1 with TRBJ2-5; D is perhaps TRBD1 (8 bases). There are 15 residues in the CDR3. The germline V and J ends were trimmed by 7 bases and 2 bases, with 17 bases remaining between them. Germline V lookup: CDR1 MGHDK, CDR2 SYGVNS. The CDR3 DNA reads as TGTGCCAGCAACACAGGGGGACTACTACAAGAGACCCAGTACTTC. Amino acid sequence: CASNTGGLLQETQYF.

The V and J genes are TRBV29-1 and TRBJ2-7; TRBD2 aligns across 11 bases. This CDR3 is built from 15 residues. From germline, CDR1 is SQVTM and CDR2 ANQGSEA. Trimming at V came to 1 base and at J to 3 bases, leaving 5 bases not matched to a gene. CDR3: CSVEVGTSGLYEQYF. The CDR3 DNA follows: TGCAGCGTTGAAGTCGGGACTAGCGGACTCTACGAGCAGTACTTC.

The chain is built from TRBV29-1 and TRBJ2-1, with TRBD2 identical over 14 bases. Trimming at V came to 7 bases and at J to 6 bases, leaving 8 bases not matched to a gene. CDR1 SQVTM and CDR2 ANQGSEA come from the germline V gene. This CDR3 region has 15 residues. CDR3 region: CSARGTSGSFNEQFF. Written as DNA, the CDR3 is TGCAGCGCCCGAGGGACTAGCGGGAGCTTCAATGAGCAGTTCTTC.

CDR3 sequence reads: CASSATTGVYTEAFF. The CDR3 DNA reads TGTGCCAGCAGCGCAACGACAGGGGTGTATACTGAAGCTTTCTTT. The chain links TRBV9 to TRBJ1-1, with TRBD1 matching 8 bases. Germline CDR1 and CDR2: SGDLS and YYNGEE. CDR3 size: 15 residues. V lost 3 bases to trimming and J lost 5 bases; unmatched junction nucleotides: 9. The whole variable domain, filled in from reference TRBV9 and TRBJ1-1, reads DSGVTQTPKHLITATGQRVTLRCSPRSGDLSVYWYQQSLDQGLQFLIQYYNGEERAKGNILERFSAQQFPDLHSELNLSSLELGDSALYFCASSATTGVYTEAFFGQGTRLTVV.

This clone appeared a few times. This chain uses TRBV9 with TRBJ2-1; the match to TRBD2 covers 11 bases. This CDR3 contains 14 residues. In germline, CDR1 is SGDLS, CDR2 YYNGEE. V was clipped by 6 bases and J by 8 bases; unmatched bases: 7. As DNA, the CDR3 is TGTGCCAGCACCCCTAGCGGGAGGAGGGATGAGCAGTTCTTC. It yields the protein CASTPSGRRDEQFF.

This clone has a handful of counts. The chain uses TRBV7-3 and TRBJ2-1, with 9 bases lining up with TRBD1. V gave up 5 bases and J gave up 4 bases; unmatched junction bases: 3. Germline V lookup: CDR1 SGHTA, CDR2 FQGTGA. The CDR3 length is 14 residues. CDR3 region: CASSPGTGYNEQFF. The CDR3, as DNA: TGTGCCAGCAGCCCTGGGACAGGGTACAATGAGCAGTTCTTC.

The V and J genes are TRBV30 and TRBJ1-5; 10 bases are a match to TRBD1. The CDR3 runs to 14 residues. J lost 7 bases, V lost 4 bases, and 7 bases had no gene match. Germline loops: CDR1 GTSNPN, CDR2 SVGIG (reference sequence). The CDR3 here is CAWNMGQGRQPQHF. CDR3 coding DNA: TGTGCCTGGAATATGGGACAGGGGCGCCAGCCCCAGCATTTT.

This clone came up once. The rearrangement joins TRBV19 to TRBJ2-6; unclear D gene. The CDR3 is 15 residues long. Germline V gives CDR1 LNHDA, CDR2 SQIVND (reference sequence). V dropped 6 bases and J dropped 2 bases, with 11 bases sitting between them. CDR3: CASRMWAAGANVLTF. CDR3 nucleotide sequence: TGTGCCAGTAGAATGTGGGCCGCTGGGGCCAACGTCCTGACTTTC. The full variable domain, in which reference TRBV19 and TRBJ2-6 provide the parts outside the CDR3, is DGGITQSPKYLFRKEGQNVTLSCEQNLNHDAMYWYRQDPGQGLRLIYYSQIVNDFQKGDIAEGYSVSREKKESFPLTVTSAQKNPTAFYLCASRMWAAGANVLTFGAGSRLTVL.

The chain is built from TRBV7-3 and TRBJ2-3; 8 bases align to TRBD2. CDR3 length equals 16 residues. With 3 bases clipped from V and 3 bases from J, the junction kept 8 bases outside the gene matches. Germline V lookup: CDR1 SGHTA, CDR2 FQGTGA. CDR3: CASSFNLAGGTDTQYF. The CDR3 DNA follows: TGTGCCAGCAGCTTCAATCTGGCGGGAGGTACAGATACGCAGTATTTT.

The rearrangement uses TRBV28 and TRBJ1-2; 7 positions match TRBD1. Trimming removed 6 bases from V and 5 bases from J; junction bases left unmatched: 9. From germline, CDR1 is MDHEN and CDR2 SYDVKM. This CDR3 spans 14 amino acids. The CDR3 is CASSVLQGWYGYTF. The CDR3 bases are TGTGCCAGCAGCGTACTACAGGGGTGGTATGGCTACACCTTC.

V usage is TRBV6-5 and J usage is TRBJ2-3; D possibly corresponds to TRBD2 (6 bases). CDR3 length: 15 residues. The germline V gene has CDR1 MNHEY and CDR2 SVGAGI. The V gene lost 5 bases and the J gene lost 5 bases, with 17 bases spanning the gap. This CDR3 is CASSSVGASEDTQYF. The CDR3 DNA reads TGTGCCAGCAGTAGTGTAGGGGCTAGCGAAGATACGCAGTATTTT.

This clone was seen more than once but under ten times. The chain uses TRBV7-9 and TRBJ2-5; 8 bases fit TRBD1. The ends lost 2 bases at V and 0 bases at J; junction bases unmatched: 2. CDR3 size: 15 residues. Germline V gives CDR1 SEHNR, CDR2 FQNEAQ (reference sequence). The CDR3 region is CASSLRTGYQETQYF. The CDR3 DNA sequence: TGTGCCAGCAGCTTAAGGACAGGGTACCAAGAGACCCAGTACTTC.

This clone was seen only once. The chain joins TRBV7-9 to TRBJ1-2; no definite D call. This CDR3 region has 13 residues. Trimming cost V 5 bases and J 9 bases, with 16 bases left between them. Per germline, CDR1 SEHNR and CDR2 FQNEAQ (reference sequence). The CDR3 region is CASSPLVRQRYTF. The CDR3 DNA follows: TGTGCCAGCAGCCCTCTGGTCCGACAACGCTACACCTTC. The complete variable domain, with remaining parts taken from reference TRBV7-9 and TRBJ1-2, reads DTGVSQNPRHKITKRGQNVTFRCDPISEHNRLYWYRQTLGQGPEFLTYFQNEAQLEKSRLLSDRFSAERPKGSFSTLEIQRTEQGDSAMYLCASSPLVRQRYTFGSGTRLTVV.

This chain links TRBV27 with TRBJ1-1; TRBD1 matches at 8 bases. After removal of 5 bases from V and 1 base from J, the junction contained 6 bases not matched to a gene. Germline V gene data show CDR1 as MNHEY and CDR2 as SMNVEV (reference sequence). The CDR3 spans 15 residues. The DNA for the CDR3 is TGTGCCAGCAGTCCAATACAGGGGGGGAACACTGAAGCTTTCTTT. This gives the protein CASSPIQGGNTEAFF.

In this sample, this clone turned up a few times. The chain joins TRBV6-5 to TRBJ1-1; D might be TRBD1 (6 bases). Germline CDR1 reads MNHEY; CDR2 reads SVGAGI. This CDR3 comprises 13 residues. V lost 5 bases and J lost 9, with 16 bases in between. CDR3 in DNA: TGTGCCAGCAGTCCCCGGGACACCCGTCAAGCTTTCTTT. Translating it yields CASSPRDTRQAFF.

The gene calls are TRBV9 and TRBJ2-6; D is uncertain. V dropped 2 bases and J dropped 0 bases, with 6 bases sitting between them. CDR1 and CDR2 from the germline V gene are SGDLS and YYNGEE. The CDR3 sequence is 15 residues long. The CDR3 sequence: CASSVQSSGANVLTF. DNA of the CDR3: TGTGCCAGCAGCGTTCAGAGCTCTGGGGCCAACGTCCTGACTTTC.

The rearrangement links TRBV18 to TRBJ1-4; D not certain. V was cut by 3 bases and J by 0 bases, with 11 bases left in between. CDR3 length equals 16 residues. Germline V gene data show CDR1 as KGHSH and CDR2 as LQKENI. The CDR3: CASSPYNTATNEKLFF. CDR3 coding DNA: TGTGCCAGCTCACCCTACAACACAGCAACTAATGAAAAACTGTTTTTT.